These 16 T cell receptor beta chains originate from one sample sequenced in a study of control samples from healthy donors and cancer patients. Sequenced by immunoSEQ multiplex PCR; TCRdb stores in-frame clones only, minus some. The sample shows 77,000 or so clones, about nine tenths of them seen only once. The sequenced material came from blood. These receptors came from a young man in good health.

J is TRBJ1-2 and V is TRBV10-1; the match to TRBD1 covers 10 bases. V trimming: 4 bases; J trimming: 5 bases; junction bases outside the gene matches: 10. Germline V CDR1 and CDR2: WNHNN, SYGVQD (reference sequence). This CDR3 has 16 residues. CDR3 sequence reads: CASSAYGQGGTYGYTF. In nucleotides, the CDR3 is TGCGCCAGCAGTGCATACGGACAGGGGGGGACGTATGGCTACACCTTC.

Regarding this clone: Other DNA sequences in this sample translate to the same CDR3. The CDR3 spells CASSQVGGNTEAFF. For the CDR3, the DNA is TGTGCCAGCAGCCAGGTGGGTGGGAACACTGAAGCTTTCTTT. The J gene is TRBJ1-1, the V gene TRBV3-1 (or the pseudogene TRBV3-2); D unclear. The germline V and J ends were trimmed by 3 bases and 1 base, with 9 bases remaining between them. Germline V gives CDR1 LGHDT, CDR2 YNNKEL (reference sequence). This CDR3 comprises 14 residues.

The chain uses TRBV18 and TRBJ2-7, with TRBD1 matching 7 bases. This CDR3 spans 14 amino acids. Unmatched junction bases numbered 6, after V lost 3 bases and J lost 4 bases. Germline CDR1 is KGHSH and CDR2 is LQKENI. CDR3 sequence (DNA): TGTGCCAGCTCACCCGGGACAGAGGGATACGAGCAGTACTTC. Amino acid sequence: CASSPGTEGYEQYF.

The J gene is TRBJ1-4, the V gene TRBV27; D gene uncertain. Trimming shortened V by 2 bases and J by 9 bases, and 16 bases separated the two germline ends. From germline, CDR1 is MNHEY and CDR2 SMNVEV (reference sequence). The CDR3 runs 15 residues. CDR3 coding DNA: TGTGCCAGCAGTTTAGCGCCGGACTTGACGAAAAAACTGTTTTTT. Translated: CASSLAPDLTKKLFF.

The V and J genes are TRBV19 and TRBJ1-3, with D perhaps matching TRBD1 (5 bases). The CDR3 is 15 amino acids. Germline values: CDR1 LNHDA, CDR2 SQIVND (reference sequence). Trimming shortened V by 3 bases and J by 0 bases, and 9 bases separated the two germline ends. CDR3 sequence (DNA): TGTGCCAGTAGTATTGACAGTTACTCTGGAAACACCATATATTTT. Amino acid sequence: CASSIDSYSGNTIYF.

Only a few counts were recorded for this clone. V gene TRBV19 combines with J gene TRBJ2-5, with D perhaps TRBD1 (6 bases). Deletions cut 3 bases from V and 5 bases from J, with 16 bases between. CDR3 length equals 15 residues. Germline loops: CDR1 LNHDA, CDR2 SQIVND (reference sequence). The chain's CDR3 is CASSIRTGTGETQYF. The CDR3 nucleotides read TGTGCCAGTAGTATTCGTACAGGGACGGGTGAGACCCAGTACTTC.

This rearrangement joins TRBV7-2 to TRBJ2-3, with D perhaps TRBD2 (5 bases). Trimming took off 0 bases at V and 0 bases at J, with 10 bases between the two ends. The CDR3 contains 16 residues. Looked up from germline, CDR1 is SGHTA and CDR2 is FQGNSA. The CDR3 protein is CASSLASSASTDTQYF. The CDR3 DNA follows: TGTGCCAGCAGCTTAGCCAGTAGCGCCAGCACAGATACGCAGTATTTT.

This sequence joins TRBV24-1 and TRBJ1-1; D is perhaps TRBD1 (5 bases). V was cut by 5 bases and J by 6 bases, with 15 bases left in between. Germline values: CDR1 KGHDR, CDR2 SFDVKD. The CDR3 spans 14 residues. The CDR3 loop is CATSGEGPGAEAFF. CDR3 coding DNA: TGTGCCACCAGTGGGGAGGGGCCGGGCGCTGAAGCTTTCTTT.

The CDR3 here is CASGTRLIYNSPLHF. For the CDR3, the DNA is TGTGCCAGCGGAACCCGACTCATCTATAATTCACCCCTCCACTTT. The chain is built from TRBV28 and TRBJ1-6; D is unclear. V was clipped by 8 bases and J by 3 bases, with 14 bases between them. Germline CDR1 reads MDHEN; CDR2 reads SYDVKM. The CDR3 length is 15 residues.

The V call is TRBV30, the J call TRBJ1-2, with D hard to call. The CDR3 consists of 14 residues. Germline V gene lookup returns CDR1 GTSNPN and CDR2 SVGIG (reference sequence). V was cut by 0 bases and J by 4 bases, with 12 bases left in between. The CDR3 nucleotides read TGTGCCTGGAGTGTAACCGGGGTCACCTATGGCTACACCTTC. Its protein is CAWSVTGVTYGYTF.

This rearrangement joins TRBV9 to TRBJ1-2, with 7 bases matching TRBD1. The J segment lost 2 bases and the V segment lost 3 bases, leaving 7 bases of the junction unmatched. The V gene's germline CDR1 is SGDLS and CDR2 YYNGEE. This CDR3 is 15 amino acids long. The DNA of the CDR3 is TGTGCCAGCAGCGGCGGGGCAGGGGGGAACTATGGCTACACCTTC. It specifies CASSGGAGGNYGYTF.

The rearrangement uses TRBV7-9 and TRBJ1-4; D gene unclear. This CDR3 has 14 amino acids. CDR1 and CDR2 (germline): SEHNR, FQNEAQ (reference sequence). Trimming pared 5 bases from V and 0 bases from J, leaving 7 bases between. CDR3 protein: CASSPSSTNEKLFF. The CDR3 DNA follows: TGTGCCAGCAGCCCCAGCTCAACTAATGAAAAACTGTTTTTT.

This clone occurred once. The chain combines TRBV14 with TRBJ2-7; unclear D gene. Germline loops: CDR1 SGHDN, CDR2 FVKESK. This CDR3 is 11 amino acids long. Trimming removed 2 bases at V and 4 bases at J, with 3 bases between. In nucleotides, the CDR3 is TGTGCCAGCAGCCAATGGTACGAGCAGTACTTC. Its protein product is CASSQWYEQYF. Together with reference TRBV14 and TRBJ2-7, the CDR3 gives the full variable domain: EAGVTQFPSHSVIEKGQTVTLRCDPISGHDNLYWYRRVMGKEIKFLLHFVKESKQDESGMPNNRFLAERTGGTYSTLKVQPAELEDSGVYFCASSQWYEQYFGPGTRLTVT.

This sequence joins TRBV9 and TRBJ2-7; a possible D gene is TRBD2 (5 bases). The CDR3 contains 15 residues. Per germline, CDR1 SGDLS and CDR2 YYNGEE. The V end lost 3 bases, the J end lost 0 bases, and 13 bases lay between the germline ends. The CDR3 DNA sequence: TGTGCCAGCAGCGAATCCGGGATAAGCTCCTACGAGCAGTACTTC. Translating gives CASSESGISSYEQYF.

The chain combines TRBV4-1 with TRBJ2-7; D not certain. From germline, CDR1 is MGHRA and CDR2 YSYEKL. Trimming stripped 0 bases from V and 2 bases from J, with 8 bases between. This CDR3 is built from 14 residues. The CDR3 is CASSQDRFTYEQYF. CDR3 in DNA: TGCGCCAGCAGCCAAGATCGCTTCACCTACGAGCAGTACTTC.

CDR3 amino acids: CASSPGGQGTRDEQFF. DNA of the CDR3: TGTGCCAGCTCACCCGGGGGACAGGGAACCCGGGATGAGCAGTTCTTC. The gene calls are TRBV18 and TRBJ2-1, with TRBD1 matching over 9 bases. The CDR3 spans 16 residues. V was pared by 3 bases and J by 8 bases, with 11 bases of the junction left unmatched. Looked up from germline, CDR1 is KGHSH and CDR2 is LQKENI.